The TCR beta chain under discussion was sequenced for a study of blood T cell repertoires in COVID-19. Study summary: In each case, the material was cDNA or gDNA derived from T cells, B-cell-depleted T cells, or PBMCs.

Living in about two dozen US areas, the participants were between 18 and 89 years of age. Participants were placed into cohorts based on the clinical history they reported. Either two negative PCRs, clearance, or symptom resolution qualified Cohort 3 donors as recovered. Some clones are missing from TCRdb's copy, which holds only in-frame ones; the method was immunoSEQ multiplex PCR. This table has 20,000 or so clones, around 88% appearing once. Per germline, CDR1 SGDLS and CDR2 YYNGEE. CDR3 length: 13 residues. V dropped 3 bases and J dropped 5 bases, with 9 bases sitting between them. The chain combines TRBV9 with TRBJ2-1; perhaps TRBD1 as D (6 bases). This clonotype was sampled from a woman younger than 45 who had recovered from COVID-19. Material: PBMCs or T cells enriched from blood (not recorded which). CDR3 sequence (DNA): TGTGCCAGCAGCGCACAGGGAGACAATGAGCAGTTCTTC. Translated, it gives CASSAQGDNEQFF.